A selection of T cell receptor beta chains follows, all from one sample in a study of cytomegalovirus exposure and HLA in healthy donors. Here immunoSEQ multiplex PCR was the method, and the copy in TCRdb shows in-frame clones only, minus some. The repertoire has fewer than 200,000 clones, about 80% of them found once; the top ten carry under 0.8%. The sequenced sample consisted of PBMCs. The receptors derive from a boy under 18 in good health and CMV-seronegative. Both conserved end residues are part of each CDR3. Fields, in order: CDR3 length, J gene, D gene, clone size, V gene, CDR3 protein. The D gene is left open where the match is weak. Size is omitted from some rows. Given values are once, few, many or a class for expanded clones.

>16|TRBJ2-1|TRBD2|NA|TRBV19
CASSIPPGLAYNEQFF
>13|TRBJ1-2|NA|NA|TRBV5-6
CASSLGTSYGYTF
>15|TRBJ1-4|TRBD1|NA|TRBV7-9
CASSPTGTGRGKLFF
>13|TRBJ1-2|NA|NA|TRBV5-8
CASSRDTNYGYTF
>14|TRBJ2-3|NA|NA|TRBV9
CASSPRGGGDTQYF
>15|TRBJ1-1|TRBD1|NA|TRBV7-6
CASSLAGTGGTEAFF
>20|TRBJ2-6|TRBD1|NA|TRBV5-4
CASSFLGTGDATSGANVLTF
>16|TRBJ2-3|NA|NA|TRBV5-1
CASSFIPGVSADTQYF
>16|TRBJ2-1|NA|NA|TRBV5-1
CASSLELGLVYNEQFF
>15|TRBJ2-2|TRBD1|NA|TRBV5-1
CASRESTGDTGELFF
>18|TRBJ1-2|TRBD1|NA|TRBV4-2
CASSQDLGTGVINYGYTF
>14|TRBJ1-3|NA|NA|TRBV4-3
CASSLQGPGNTIYF
>15|NA|NA|NA|TRBV15
CATSRAQGRFLEQYF
>18|TRBJ2-7|TRBD1|few|TRBV12-5
CASGTYPRATGEHYEQYF
>11|TRBJ1-1|NA|NA|TRBV5-4
CASILNTEAFF
>15|TRBJ1-1|NA|NA|TRBV5-4
CASSWRRQLGAEAFF
>12|TRBJ2-5|NA|NA|TRBV5-1
CASSLAQETQYF
>13|TRBJ2-7|NA|NA|TRBV4-1
CASSQDPPYEQYF
>15|TRBJ2-6|NA|few|TRBV11-3
CASSSSGTGANVLTF
>16|TRBJ2-1|TRBD2|NA|TRBV9
CASSKPGLAVHAEQFF
>14|TRBJ1-4|TRBD1|NA|TRBV7-9
CASSPGTVNEKLFF
>16|TRBJ2-7|TRBD2|NA|TRBV5-1
CASSPRTSGIHYEQYF